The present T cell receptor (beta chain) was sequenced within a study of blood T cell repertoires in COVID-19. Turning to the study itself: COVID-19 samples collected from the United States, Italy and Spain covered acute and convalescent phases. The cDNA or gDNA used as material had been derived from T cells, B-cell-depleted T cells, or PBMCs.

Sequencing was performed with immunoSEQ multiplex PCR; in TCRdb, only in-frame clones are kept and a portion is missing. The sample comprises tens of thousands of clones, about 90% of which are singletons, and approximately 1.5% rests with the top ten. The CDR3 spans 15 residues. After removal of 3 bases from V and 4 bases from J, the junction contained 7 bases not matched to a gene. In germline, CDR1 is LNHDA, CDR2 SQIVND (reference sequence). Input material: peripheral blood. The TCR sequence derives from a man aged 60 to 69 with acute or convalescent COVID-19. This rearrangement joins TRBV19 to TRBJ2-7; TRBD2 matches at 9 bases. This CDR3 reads CASSIGLARSYEQYF. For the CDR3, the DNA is TGTGCCAGTAGTATTGGACTAGCGCGTTCGTACGAGCAGTACTTC.